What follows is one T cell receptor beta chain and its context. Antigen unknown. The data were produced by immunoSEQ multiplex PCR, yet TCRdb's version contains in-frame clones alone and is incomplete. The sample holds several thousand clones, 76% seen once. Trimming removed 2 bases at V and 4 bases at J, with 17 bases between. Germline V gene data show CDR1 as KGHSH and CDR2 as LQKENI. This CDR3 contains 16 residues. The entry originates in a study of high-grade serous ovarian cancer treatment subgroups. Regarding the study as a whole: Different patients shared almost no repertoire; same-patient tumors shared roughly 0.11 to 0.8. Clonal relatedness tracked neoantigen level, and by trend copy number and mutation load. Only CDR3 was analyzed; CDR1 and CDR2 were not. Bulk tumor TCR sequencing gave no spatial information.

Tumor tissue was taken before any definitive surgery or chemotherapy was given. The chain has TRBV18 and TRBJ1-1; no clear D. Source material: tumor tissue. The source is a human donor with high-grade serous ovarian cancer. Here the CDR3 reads CASSPKGRYVGTEAFF. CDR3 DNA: TGTGCCAGCTCACCAAAGGGCAGGTACGTAGGCACTGAAGCTTTCTTT.